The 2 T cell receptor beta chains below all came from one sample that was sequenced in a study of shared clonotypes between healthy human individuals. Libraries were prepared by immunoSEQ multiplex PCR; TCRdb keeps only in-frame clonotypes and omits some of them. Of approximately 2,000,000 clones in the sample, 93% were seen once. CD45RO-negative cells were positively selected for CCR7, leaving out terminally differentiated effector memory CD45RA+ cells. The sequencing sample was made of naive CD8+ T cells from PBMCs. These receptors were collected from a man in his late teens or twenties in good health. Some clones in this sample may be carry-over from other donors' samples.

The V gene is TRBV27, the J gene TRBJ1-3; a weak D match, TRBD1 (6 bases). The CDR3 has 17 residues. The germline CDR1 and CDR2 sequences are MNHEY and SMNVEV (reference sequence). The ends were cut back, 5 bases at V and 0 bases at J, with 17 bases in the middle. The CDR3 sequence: CASSNLDSPFSGNTIYF. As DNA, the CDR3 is TGTGCCAGCAGTAACCTGGACAGTCCCTTCTCTGGAAACACCATATATTTT.

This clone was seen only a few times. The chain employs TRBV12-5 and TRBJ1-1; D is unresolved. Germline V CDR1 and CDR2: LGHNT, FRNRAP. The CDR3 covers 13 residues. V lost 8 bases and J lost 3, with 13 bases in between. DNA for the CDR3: TGTGCTAGTAAATCTGGGCTGGACACTGAAGCTTTCTTT. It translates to CASKSGLDTEAFF.